This T cell receptor (beta chain) appears in the sequencing data of a study of cytomegalovirus exposure and HLA in healthy donors (dated by TCRdb to 2017 to 2019). Broadly, across the study: An earlier analysis of some 620 of the donors reported 276 Gb of sequence data and around 100 million unique TCR beta sequences obtained from around 190 million T cells. An early release that covered more than 550 HLA-typed donors contained approximately 320 gigabases of sequencing data and 65 million to 100 million unique TCR sequences. Of the 350 to 450 genotyped donors, 65% to 90% were placed in the genetic ancestry cluster associated with self-reported Caucasian donors. The study aimed to test whether cataloging public T cell receptors could reveal signatures of past pathogen exposure. The study used immunosequencing to profile the T cell repertoires of 600 to 850 subjects and linked those repertoires to cytomegalovirus serostatus. A separate validation cohort of over 95 different subjects was used in addition to the approximately 700-subject first cohort. High-throughput TCR immunosequencing, statistical association of individual TCRs with disease status, and machine learning were combined to predict cytomegalovirus infection status. A later analysis re-examined previously published TCR beta repertoires from more than 550 donors and added high-resolution HLA genotyping to investigate patterns of TCR occurrence. Rather than drawing on any new phenotypic data, the later analysis identified candidate immune exposures from TCR beta sequences and the way those sequences occurred across donors. An earlier analysis of around 580 of the donors used high-throughput TCR beta sequencing to judge whether each TCR beta V gene segment behaved as functional or pseudogenic. Donor age, sex, ethnicity and CMV serostatus were compiled together with the repertoire data. A later genetic analysis took genome-wide SNP genotypes for about 55% of the roughly 700 donors and used that subset as a discovery cohort. Every repertoire in the discovery cohort had been generated on one and the same sequencing platform. Both class I and class II loci were covered by HLA typing, at four-digit resolution. Typing coverage differed by locus: A, B, C, DRB1 and DQB1 were typed in roughly 620-640 donors, DQA1 in 500 to 550, DPA1 in some 610, and DPB1 in roughly 450. Because of strong linkage in the cohort, five DR-DQ haplotypes were treated as single units for association and clustering. Across roughly 420 genotyped donors of the cohort, an average of about 240,000 unique TCR beta nucleotide sequences per donor were sequenced, and approximately 17% of those sequences were non-productive. What the research found in general, with its limitations: In an earlier analysis of more than 500 of the donors, most TCR beta V segments appeared in productive rearrangements about 87% or about 30% of the time, broadly matching IMGT annotations. The study listed 150 to 200 TCR beta chains as associated with cytomegalovirus. According to a later genetic analysis, donors in an Asian-associated ancestry cluster had fewer N-insertions in productive TCRs than the approximately 700-donor mean. A further reported finding was that TCR beta sequences accurately predicted the HLA-A and HLA-B alleles for most subjects in the first cohort. In a later analysis, TCR association rates were found to vary across HLA loci, with the most associated TCRs seen for DRB1 alleles and the fewest for HLA-C alleles. Compared with equally common non-associated chains, HLA-associated TCR beta chains in a later analysis were more clonally expanded and had lower generation probabilities. Because counts were too low, roughly 16 rarely observed V segments, including chromosome 9 orphons, were left out of the earlier analysis of a few hundred of the donors. The classifier was reported to diagnose cytomegalovirus status with high specificity and sensitivity in both the original and validation cohorts. HLA typing was unavailable for some donors at each locus, so association tests used only the typed subset. In a later analysis, several top co-occurrence clusters were reported to appear linked to parvovirus B19, influenza, CMV and Epstein-Barr virus. The authors suggested that the approach could potentially be extended to other disease states and immunological phenotypes. Specific HLA alleles were associated with about 17,000 TCR beta sequences at a false discovery rate of 0.05 in a later analysis. The cohort was sequenced for TCR beta chains only, and without alpha or paired-chain data the features that could be detected were limited. Correlated functional status among segregating V segments might be attributable to linkage disequilibrium, but an unknown experimental factor could not be ruled out. A later analysis found that most CMV-associated TCR beta chains appeared HLA-restricted, with HLA associations seemingly driven largely by CMV exposure. Assigning TCR associations to individual alleles was difficult when HLA alleles, especially DR and DQ, strongly co-occurred. A group of highly shared sequence variants was considered likely to be a technical artifact of the sequencing pipeline. Some IMGT-functional V segments, including TRBV6-2 and TRBV6-3, could not be distinguished by the 87-base-pair reads and were therefore excluded. While some public TCRs were present in many individuals, most TCR sequences turned up only very rarely across donors. In vitro tests confirmed that a few of the cytomegalovirus-associated TCR beta chains recognize cytomegalovirus antigens. Immune exposure information for the cohort was limited to CMV serostatus. Roughly uniform sequencing depth across donors was assumed in presence/absence analyses, although this assumption may not hold. In a later genetic analysis, a missense DCLRE1C variant was associated with V-gene and J-gene trimming of TCR beta chains, and the association was replicated in an independent cohort.

The library was prepared using the immunoSEQ multiplex PCR assay. For the multiplex PCR, a mixture combining 60 forward primers for TCR Vbeta segments and 13 reverse primers for TCR Jbeta segments was used. Amplification of the CDR3 region of rearranged TCR beta genes was performed with a multiplex PCR assay on genomic DNA. Amplified TCR beta libraries were sequenced as 87-base-pair reads on the Illumina HiSeq System. In the original analysis: In a later analysis, roughly 80 million unique TCR beta chains were counted across the roughly 610 repertoires, and roughly 11 million of these chains were shared by at least two donors. To remove PCR and sequencing errors, raw reads were error-corrected and collapsed into unique sequences using a nearest-neighbor algorithm that merged closely related sequences. V, D and J gene segments were assigned by aligning CDR3 sequences to IMGT reference sequences. Each retained sequence needed at least a six-nucleotide match to both a V gene segment and a J gene segment. A rearrangement counted as productive if the CDR3 had no stop codons and remained in frame with V and J, and every other rearrangement counted as non-productive. CDR3 was defined according to IMGT convention as the region running from the second conserved V-encoded cysteine to the conserved J-encoded phenylalanine. The earlier analysis of about 500 of the donors excluded sequences that lacked an unambiguous match to a single V gene segment. In an earlier analysis of 587 of the donors, a V segment was called functional when productive rearrangements were above 56.7%, and segregating when the standard deviation between donors exceeded 5%. A statistical classification framework was built to diagnose cytomegalovirus status from the catalog of TCR beta chain sequences. V and J gene assignment, in a later analysis, came from comparing TCR nucleotide sequences with IMGT/GENE-DB human TR gene sequences. Using the TCRdist pipeline, a later analysis assigned CDR3 sequences along with most-parsimonious VDJ recombination scenarios. In a later analysis, every TCR beta chain was defined by the combination of its CDR3 amino acid sequence and its V-gene family, and reads without a unique V-gene family were dropped. A later analysis removed several hundred highly shared, low-generation-probability nucleotide sequences to deal with suspected cross-contamination and a sequencing artifact. In a later analysis, a clonal expansion index for each public chain was calculated from normalized within-repertoire ranks of inferred template counts. In a later analysis, generation probabilities were computed using a VDJ recombination model fitted to out-of-frame rearrangements, and the results were checked against IGoR. A later analysis scored TCR-TCR, TCR-HLA and TCR-CMV co-occurrence with hypergeometric tests, applying a repertoire-size bias correction to TCR pairs. False discovery rates were estimated in a later analysis by permuting HLA or CMV assignments 20 times. In a later analysis, co-occurring TCRs were grouped with DBSCAN, and TCRdist sequence similarity was added when clustering was performed within HLA-allele-positive subsets. Co-occurrence clustering excluded repertoires with fewer than 30,000 or more than 120,000 public chains, plus five with anomalous nucleotide sharing. The table comes from immuneACCESS by way of TCRdb, which keeps in-frame sequences with V and J called. Part of the clones is missing from these tables; in studies checked, under half for an unresolved V gene and the rest for unknown reasons. Clone size and V and J calls were adopted from that table, with D and trimming inferred from the DNA. Recorded for this sample are just over 65,000 clones; approximately 80% of them occurred a single time. The top ten clonotypes cover 6.5% of the sample.

The cohort comprised approximately 700 healthy bone marrow donors. At the time of sampling, all cohort members were nominally healthy, though unrecorded immune exposures were likely present. CMV serostatus was positive for 250 to 300 and negative for about 55% of the 666 cohort members, and was not recorded for this donor. Every donor gave a peripheral blood sample, and the peripheral blood mononuclear cells from that sample were used for TCR beta sequencing. The Qiagen DNeasy Blood Extraction Kit was used to extract genomic DNA from the blood cell samples. Deletion took 3 bases off V and 5 bases off J, with a span of 13 bases between the germline ends. Via the germline V gene, CDR1 is SGHAT and CDR2 FQNNGV. The CDR3 runs 14 amino acids, cysteine and phenylalanine included. The retained sequence is limited to the CDR3, 42 bases, with the frame set at the first base. On this clone: Its recognized antigen is unknown. No quality values exist for individual bases; no much larger clone is one base distant.

The rearranged segments are TRBV11-2 and TRBJ1-1; the D gene is perhaps TRBD1, on 6 matching bases. The sequence came from a human donor in good health. The material sequenced was PBMCs. The nucleotide sequence reads as follows: TGTGCCAGCAGCTTTCACAGGGTTGTAACTGAAGCTTTCTTT. Its translation reads: CASSFHRVVTEAFF.